The entry below describes one T cell receptor (beta chain). The data were obtained in a study of blood T cell repertoires in COVID-19. Per germline, CDR1 SGHRS and CDR2 YFSETQ. V lost 3 bases to trimming and J lost 8 bases, with 9 bases between them. CDR3 size: 12 residues. The data were produced by immunoSEQ multiplex PCR, yet TCRdb's version contains in-frame clones alone and is incomplete. This sample has about 140,000 clones; about 86% occur once, and the top ten carry about 1.6%. Sequences were obtained from peripheral blood. The V gene is TRBV5-1, the J gene TRBJ2-1; D gene uncertain. The TCR comes from a woman aged 55-69 years with acute or convalescent COVID-19. The CDR3 region has the DNA TGCGCCAGCAGCTCGTCGTTCGATGAGCAGTTCTTC. Amino acid sequence: CASSSSFDEQFF.